These 28 T cell receptor beta chains were all obtained from the same sample, sequenced in a study of cytomegalovirus exposure and HLA in healthy donors. Primers included in the PCR were 60 Vbeta and 13 Jbeta primers. The table came from immunoSEQ multiplex PCR; TCRdb's copy has only in-frame clones and leaves some out. The profile covers about 150,000 clones, with about three quarters appearing a single time and about 4% taken by the ten largest. The sample taken for sequencing was PBMCs. These receptors originate from a woman aged 40 to 55 in good health and CMV-seronegative.

The chain couples TRBV2 to TRBJ2-7, with a tentative D call TRBD2 (6 bases). Trimming removed 6 bases at V and 5 bases at J, with 14 bases between. The CDR3 runs 13 residues. Per germline, CDR1 SNHLY and CDR2 FYNNEI. The CDR3 here is CASRGGNVDEQYF. CDR3 nucleotides: TGTGCCAGCAGGGGAGGTAACGTCGACGAGCAGTACTTC.

V and J are TRBV27 and TRBJ2-6, with 11 bases lining up with TRBD1. There are 21 residues in the CDR3. Losses at the gene ends were 3 bases for V and 4 bases for J; bases not matched to a gene: 17. Germline V gives CDR1 MNHEY, CDR2 SMNVEV (reference sequence). CDR3 region: CASSLYNPGQGVVKGANVLTF. In DNA form, the CDR3 reads TGTGCCAGCAGTTTGTATAATCCGGGACAGGGGGTTGTGAAAGGGGCCAACGTCCTGACTTTC.

This chain links TRBV19 with TRBJ2-7, with a possible D match to TRBD2 (6 bases). Deletions cut 5 bases from V and 7 bases from J, with 24 bases between. The CDR3 contains 16 residues. Per the germline V gene, CDR1 is LNHDA and CDR2 is SQIVND (reference sequence). The CDR3 here is CASSARWAAGLGEQYF. The CDR3 bases are TGTGCCAGTAGTGCCCGGTGGGCAGCGGGCTTGGGGGAGCAGTACTTC.

The chain couples TRBV4-2 to TRBJ1-1, with D possibly TRBD1 on 6 matching bases. The CDR3 runs to 14 residues. The germline V and J ends were trimmed by 7 bases and 0 bases, with 12 bases remaining between them. Germline V lookup: CDR1 LGHNA, CDR2 YNFKEQ. The CDR3 bases are TGTGCCAGCACCTTCGGGGACATGAACACTGAAGCTTTCTTT. Translation gives CASTFGDMNTEAFF.

This clone was seen only a few times. DNA for the CDR3: TGCGCCAGCAGCTTGACACGGGAAGAGACCCAGTACTTC. This gives the protein CASSLTREETQYF. The chain employs TRBV5-1 and TRBJ2-5; D gene unclear. Trimming stripped 1 base from V and 3 bases from J, with 7 bases between. The CDR3 runs to 13 residues. The V gene's germline CDR1 is SGHRS and CDR2 YFSETQ.

V is TRBV7-6 and J is TRBJ1-4; D is uncertain. The V end was cut by 11 bases, the J end by 3 bases, with 10 bases between. Germline CDR1 SGHVS, CDR2 FNYEAQ. The CDR3 is 12 amino acids. The CDR3 protein is CAPPVSNEKLFF. The CDR3 bases are TGTGCCCCCCCGGTGTCTAATGAAAAACTGTTTTTT. The variable domain in full, with the rest retrieved from reference TRBV7-6 and TRBJ1-4, is GAGVSQSPRYKVTKRGQDVALRCDPISGHVSLYWYRQALGQGPEFLTYFNYEAQQDKSGLPNDRFSAERPEGSISTLTIQRTEQRDSAMYRCAPPVSNEKLFFGSGTQLSVL.

The V call is TRBV19, the J call TRBJ1-1; D is unresolved. The germline V gene has CDR1 LNHDA and CDR2 SQIVND (reference sequence). V was clipped by 4 bases and J by 1 base, with 4 bases between them. The CDR3 spans 12 residues. The CDR3 spells CASSTQNTEAFF. In DNA, the CDR3 is TGTGCCAGTAGTACCCAGAACACTGAAGCTTTCTTT.

The CDR3: CASSTLGGVSFHEQYF. As DNA, the CDR3 is TGTGCCAGTAGTACGTTGGGGGGAGTTTCTTTCCACGAGCAGTACTTC. The J gene is TRBJ2-7, the V gene TRBV19, with a weak D call TRBD2 (6 bases). The CDR3 has 16 amino acids. Germline V gene data show CDR1 as LNHDA and CDR2 as SQIVND (reference sequence). Deletions cut 4 bases from V and 5 bases from J, with 21 bases between.

The chain joins TRBV20-1 to TRBJ2-3; D remains unclear. Germline V gene data show CDR1 as DFQATT and CDR2 as SNEGSKA (reference sequence). The CDR3 totals 10 residues. V gave up 3 bases and J gave up 6 bases, with 4 bases separating them. CDR3 loop: CSASSDTQYF. CDR3 sequence (DNA): TGCAGTGCTAGTTCGGATACGCAGTATTTT.

This clone was observed a single time. The rearrangement links TRBV6-1 to TRBJ2-5, with 7 nucleotides matching TRBD2. Germline V gene sequence: CDR1 MNHNS, CDR2 SASEGT. V shed 2 bases, J shed 3 bases, and the junction held 6 bases outside the gene matches. CDR3 size: 15 residues. The CDR3 bases are TGTGCCAGCAGTGAATGGGGGGGGATGGAAGAGACCCAGTACTTC. Translated, it gives CASSEWGGMEETQYF.

The V and J genes are TRBV7-9 and TRBJ1-1; 10 bases line up with TRBD1. This CDR3 comprises 18 residues. Per germline, CDR1 SEHNR and CDR2 FQNEAQ (reference sequence). The V segment lost 1 base and the J segment 1 base; nucleotides outside the gene matches: 9. The CDR3 sequence is CASSLVRGTGVGNTEAFF. CDR3 bases: TGTGCCAGCAGCTTAGTACGCGGGACAGGGGTCGGGAACACTGAAGCTTTCTTT.

The chain joins TRBV7-9 to TRBJ1-1; unclear D gene. V was shortened by 8 bases and J by 9 bases, with 13 bases between the two germline ends. This CDR3 is built from 11 residues. Germline lookup yields CDR1 SEHNR and CDR2 FQNEAQ (reference sequence). The CDR3 sequence is CASGEGYKAFF. In DNA, the CDR3 is TGTGCCAGCGGGGAGGGCTATAAAGCTTTCTTT.

Concerning this clone itself: At one boundary the junction diverges from the germline segment, which might be a read error. V and J are TRBV4-1 and TRBJ2-1; D not resolved. CDR3 length: 13 amino acids. The germline V gene has CDR1 MGHRA and CDR2 YSYEKL. The CDR3 here is CASSQEGYPEEFF. The CDR3 DNA reads TGCGCCAGCAGCCAAGAAGGCTACCCTGAGGAGTTCTTC.

The chain employs TRBV7-9 and TRBJ1-1; 10 bases match TRBD1. The germline V gene encodes CDR1 SEHNR and CDR2 FQNEAQ (reference sequence). The CDR3 runs 18 residues. The junction had 10 bases not matched to a gene; V was cut back by 1 base and J by 2 bases. The CDR3 nucleotides are TGTGCCAGCAGCTTAGGCCTCGACAGGGGGCGAGGAAACACTGAAGCTTTCTTT. Its protein product is CASSLGLDRGRGNTEAFF.

In its sample, this clone was seen a few times. CDR3 bases: TGTGCCAGCAGTTTGACAGGGGTCCTCTCCTACGAGCAGTACTTC. It is translated as CASSLTGVLSYEQYF. The rearrangement uses TRBV27 and TRBJ2-7; 8 nucleotides line up with TRBD1. After removal of 3 bases from V and 0 bases from J, the junction contained 4 bases not matched to a gene. The germline V gene encodes CDR1 MNHEY and CDR2 SMNVEV (reference sequence). The CDR3 covers 15 residues.

The chain links TRBV7-9 to TRBJ1-2; 7 bases align to TRBD1. The CDR3 loop spans 13 amino acids. Losses at the gene ends were 6 bases for V and 0 bases for J; bases not matched to a gene: 1. The V gene's germline CDR1 is SEHNR and CDR2 FQNEAQ (reference sequence). DNA for the CDR3: TGTGCCAGCAGTCAGGGGGCTAACTATGGCTACACCTTC. As protein: CASSQGANYGYTF.

The V and J genes are TRBV6-1 and TRBJ2-1; D is possibly TRBD1 (5 bases). In germline, CDR1 is MNHNS, CDR2 SASEGT. This CDR3 has 14 residues. Trimming shortened V by 10 bases and J by 1 base, and 14 bases separated the two germline ends. CDR3 region: CATKPSGSYNEQFF. The CDR3 DNA reads TGTGCCACCAAACCCTCAGGGTCCTACAATGAGCAGTTCTTC.

The chain recombines TRBV4-1 with TRBJ1-1; D call uncertain. Germline assignment: CDR1 MGHRA and CDR2 YSYEKL. The CDR3 runs 17 residues. Trimming cost V 0 bases and J 0 bases, with 14 bases left between them. The CDR3 protein is CASSQEVTLNLNTEAFF. Here the CDR3 DNA reads TGCGCCAGCAGCCAAGAGGTAACGCTAAACTTGAACACTGAAGCTTTCTTT.

The V and J genes are TRBV11-2 and TRBJ2-5, with 9 bases that match TRBD1. After removal of 5 bases from V and 4 bases from J, the junction contained 14 bases not matched to a gene. The CDR3 is 17 residues long. In germline, CDR1 is SGHAT, CDR2 FQNNGV. CDR3 protein: CASSPPRGQGDLETQYF. In DNA, the CDR3 is TGTGCCAGCAGCCCCCCCCGGGGACAGGGAGATCTAGAGACCCAGTACTTC.

V gene TRBV11-3 combines with J gene TRBJ1-1, with unresolved D. The CDR3 totals 13 residues. Trimming stripped 3 bases from V and 2 bases from J, with 7 bases between. Per the germline V gene, CDR1 is SGHNT and CDR2 is YENEEA. DNA of the CDR3: TGTGCCAGCAGCTTTAATCTCAACACTGAAGCTTTCTTT. This encodes CASSFNLNTEAFF.

This chain joins TRBV4-1 and TRBJ2-7, with 9 bases fitting TRBD1. From germline, CDR1 is MGHRA and CDR2 YSYEKL. This CDR3 has 14 amino acids. J was trimmed by 6 bases and V by 6 bases; bases with no gene match: 9. The CDR3 DNA sequence: TGCGCCAGCAGTCCCAGGACAGGGGAGGGCGAGCAGTACTTC. It translates to CASSPRTGEGEQYF.

The chain links TRBV6-4 to TRBJ2-2; D gene unclear. Per germline, CDR1 MRHNA and CDR2 SNTAGT. CDR3 length: 13 residues. V was trimmed by 4 bases and J by 7 bases, leaving 10 bases between them. The CDR3 DNA reads as TGTGCCAGCAGTGGAATAAAGAGCGGGGAGCTGTTTTTT. This encodes CASSGIKSGELFF.

This chain joins TRBV2 and TRBJ1-5; 8 bases line up with TRBD1. CDR1 is SNHLY, CDR2 FYNNEI, per germline. CDR3 length: 16 residues. Trimming took 5 bases from V and 2 from J; bases not matched to a gene: 8. The CDR3 protein is CASSRDRGAGNQPQHF. The CDR3 nucleotides read TGTGCCAGCAGTCGAGACAGGGGAGCCGGCAATCAGCCCCAGCATTTT.

This clone was seen a handful of times. V usage is TRBV11-3 and J usage is TRBJ2-3, with 8 bases matching TRBD1. V gave up 7 bases and J gave up 2 bases; unmatched junction bases: 8. CDR3 length: 15 residues. CDR1 and CDR2 (germline): SGHNT, YENEEA. CDR3 in DNA: TGTGCCAGCACCAGTGGACAGGGAGTCACAGATACGCAGTATTTT. It yields the protein CASTSGQGVTDTQYF.

The chain employs TRBV9 and TRBJ1-2, with 7 bases matching TRBD1. The CDR3 length is 15 residues. Germline values: CDR1 SGDLS, CDR2 YYNGEE. J was trimmed by 4 bases and V by 0 bases; bases with no gene match: 6. CDR3 residues: CASSVARGVGYGYTF. The CDR3 coding sequence is TGTGCCAGCAGCGTAGCCAGGGGGGTGGGCTATGGCTACACCTTC.

The V gene is TRBV7-9, the J gene TRBJ2-5, with D maybe TRBD2 (5 bases). Trimming cost V 4 bases and J 7 bases, with 22 bases left between them. The CDR3 is 16 residues long. Germline assignment: CDR1 SEHNR and CDR2 FQNEAQ (reference sequence). CDR3 in DNA: TGTGCCAGCAGCTCCAGTTCGACTCCATCCCGGGGGACCCAGTACTTC. Amino acids: CASSSSSTPSRGTQYF. The whole variable domain, filled in from reference TRBV7-9 and TRBJ2-5, reads DTGVSQNPRHKITKRGQNVTFRCDPISEHNRLYWYRQTLGQGPEFLTYFQNEAQLEKSRLLSDRFSAERPKGSFSTLEIQRTEQGDSAMYLCASSSSSTPSRGTQYFGPGTRLLVL.

The CDR3 loop is CASSENKGSSYEQYF. CDR3 coding DNA: TGTGCCAGCAGTGAAAATAAGGGGTCCTCCTACGAGCAGTACTTC. This sequence joins TRBV6-1 and TRBJ2-7, with D tentatively TRBD1 (5 bases). Between the trimmed V and J ends, which lost 2 bases and 0 bases, there was a span of 11 bases. Germline V gives CDR1 MNHNS, CDR2 SASEGT. CDR3 length equals 15 residues.

V gene TRBV5-4 combines with J gene TRBJ1-5; no clear D gene. V lost 0 bases, J lost 1 base, and 5 bases lay in between. This CDR3 spans 14 amino acids. Germline V CDR1 and CDR2: SGHNT, YYREEE (reference sequence). This chain's CDR3 is CASSLAGSNQPQHF. The CDR3 nucleotides read TGTGCCAGCAGCTTGGCCGGGAGCAATCAGCCCCAGCATTTT.